Presented here are 16 T cell receptor beta chains from one specimen sequenced in a study of shared clonotypes between healthy human individuals. The repertoire was sequenced with immunoSEQ multiplex PCR; TCRdb's copy has only in-frame clones and lacks some. The sample consists of about 490,000 clones, around 80% of them appearing once. Sequencing input: PBMCs. Source of these receptors: a woman between 40 and 50 years old in good health. Some clones in this sample may be carry-over from other donors' samples.

The genes are TRBV7-6 and TRBJ2-7; 10 nucleotides align to TRBD2. Germline V gives CDR1 SGHVS, CDR2 FNYEAQ. The J segment lost 6 bases and the V segment lost 4 bases, leaving 9 bases of the junction unmatched. The CDR3 contains 15 residues. The CDR3 sequence is CASSSVAGGFSEQYF. CDR3 DNA sequence: TGTGCCAGCAGCTCGGTAGCGGGAGGTTTCTCCGAGCAGTACTTC.

The rearrangement uses TRBV5-6 and TRBJ2-1; no clear D. V was clipped by 0 bases and J by 6 bases, with 4 bases between them. Looked up from germline, CDR1 is SGHDT and CDR2 is YYEEEE. This CDR3 has 12 amino acids. For the CDR3, the DNA is TGTGCCAGCAGCTTGGAGGGCAATGAGCAGTTCTTC. Protein: CASSLEGNEQFF. The full variable domain, with the rest looked up from reference TRBV5-6 and TRBJ2-1, is DAGVTQSPTHLIKTRGQQVTLRCSPKSGHDTVSWYQQALGQGPQFIFQYYEEEERQRGNFPDRFSGHQFPNYSSELNVNALLLGDSALYLCASSLEGNEQFFGPGTRLTVL.

The J gene is TRBJ2-7, the V gene TRBV28; D not resolved. The germline gives CDR1 MDHEN, CDR2 SYDVKM. The CDR3 extends over 12 amino acids. Trimming pared 5 bases from V and 4 bases from J, leaving 9 bases between. The chain's CDR3 is CASSRTAYEQYF. Here the CDR3 DNA reads TGTGCCAGCAGTCGGACCGCATACGAGCAGTACTTC.

The J gene is TRBJ1-3, the V gene TRBV5-1, with D possibly matching TRBD1 (5 bases). This CDR3 is 15 amino acids long. Germline values: CDR1 SGHRS, CDR2 YFSETQ. V was clipped by 3 bases and J by 2 bases, with 12 bases between them. The CDR3 bases are TGCGCCAGCAGCTGGGGGACTCAGCCTGGAAACACCATATATTTT. Its protein product is CASSWGTQPGNTIYF. The full variable domain, rest sourced from reference TRBV5-1 and TRBJ1-3, is KAGVTQTPRYLIKTRGQQVTLSCSPISGHRSVSWYQQTPGQGLQFLFEYFSETQRNKGNFPGRFSGRQFSNSRSEMNVSTLELGDSALYLCASSWGTQPGNTIYFGEGSWLTVV.

The rearrangement links TRBV4-3 to TRBJ2-3, with D unresolved. CDR1 is LGHNA and CDR2 is YSLEER in the germline V gene. Trimming stripped 3 bases from V and 2 bases from J, with 15 bases between. The CDR3 sequence is 16 residues long. The CDR3, as DNA: TGCGCCAGCAGCCAGACGACCCCCGGAGTCACAGATACGCAGTATTTT. Its translation: CASSQTTPGVTDTQYF.

In its sample, this clone was seen a few times. This chain joins TRBV9 and TRBJ1-2, with 9 nucleotides matching TRBD1. The CDR3 totals 14 residues. V shed 3 bases and J 4 bases; nucleotides not matched to a gene: 4. Germline CDR1 and CDR2: SGDLS and YYNGEE. The CDR3 sequence: CASSATGGSYGYTF. CDR3 DNA: TGTGCCAGCAGCGCGACAGGGGGATCCTATGGCTACACCTTC.

The rearrangement uses TRBV19 and TRBJ2-5; D is possibly TRBD2 (6 bases). Trimming removed 2 bases from V and 4 bases from J, with 14 bases in between. The CDR3 loop spans 15 amino acids. Germline loops: CDR1 LNHDA, CDR2 SQIVND (reference sequence). The CDR3 sequence: CASSITTVGGETQYF. The CDR3 DNA is TGTGCCAGTAGTATAACCACCGTGGGGGGAGAGACCCAGTACTTC.

The chain has TRBV9 and TRBJ2-1, with D perhaps matching TRBD1 or TRBD2 (5 bases each). V was trimmed by 0 bases and J by 0 bases, leaving 10 bases between them. The CDR3 has 16 amino acids. Germline V gives CDR1 SGDLS, CDR2 YYNGEE. The chain's CDR3 is CASSVVGDSSYNEQFF. The CDR3 DNA follows: TGTGCCAGCAGCGTAGTGGGGGATAGCTCCTACAATGAGCAGTTCTTC.

The V gene is TRBV7-9, the J gene TRBJ1-3; 9 nucleotides match TRBD1. V lost 4 bases and J lost 4; bases outside the gene matches: 5. The CDR3 covers 15 residues. Per the germline V gene, CDR1 is SEHNR and CDR2 is FQNEAQ (reference sequence). The CDR3 DNA follows: TGTGCCAGCAGCTGGGGACAGGGATTAGGAAACACCATATATTTT. Translation gives CASSWGQGLGNTIYF.

The V gene is TRBV6-5, the J gene TRBJ2-3, with D perhaps given as TRBD1 or TRBD2 (6 bases each). This CDR3 is built from 15 residues. V shed 6 bases and J shed 2 bases, with 15 bases lying between them. CDR1 and CDR2 from the germline V gene are MNHEY and SVGAGI. The CDR3: CASRGGLLHTDTQYF. The CDR3 DNA reads as TGTGCCAGCAGAGGGGGACTTCTCCACACAGATACGCAGTATTTT.

The chain joins TRBV19 to TRBJ1-5, with D possibly TRBD1 on 5 matching bases. Germline CDR1 is LNHDA and CDR2 is SQIVND (reference sequence). V lost 5 bases and J 0 bases, leaving 14 bases between the germline ends. The CDR3 is 16 amino acids. The CDR3 region has the DNA TGTGCCAGTAGTCACTCGGGGGAGCATAGCAATCAGCCCCAGCATTTT. Translated: CASSHSGEHSNQPQHF. The full variable domain, completed using reference TRBV19 and TRBJ1-5, is DGGITQSPKYLFRKEGQNVTLSCEQNLNHDAMYWYRQDPGQGLRLIYYSQIVNDFQKGDIAEGYSVSREKKESFPLTVTSAQKNPTAFYLCASSHSGEHSNQPQHFGDGTRLSIL.

The V and J genes are TRBV28 and TRBJ1-2; 9 positions match TRBD1. Germline loops: CDR1 MDHEN, CDR2 SYDVKM. The CDR3 sequence is 14 residues long. The ends lost 7 bases at V and 4 bases at J; junction bases unmatched: 7. The CDR3 region has the DNA TGTGCCAGCAATACAGGGGGCTCGGGCTATGGCTACACCTTC. This sequence encodes CASNTGGSGYGYTF.

This clone was seen a handful of times. J is TRBJ1-1 and V is TRBV5-4, with D unresolved. Germline assignment: CDR1 SGHNT and CDR2 YYREEE (reference sequence). This CDR3 comprises 13 residues. Trimming removed 1 base at V and 0 bases at J, with 4 bases between. CDR3: CASSLHVNTEAFF. Written as DNA, the CDR3 is TGTGCCAGCAGCTTGCATGTGAACACTGAAGCTTTCTTT.

The chain is built from TRBV6-5 and TRBJ1-2; D might be TRBD1 (5 bases). Germline CDR1 MNHEY, CDR2 SVGAGI. Trimming pared 6 bases from V and 7 bases from J, leaving 18 bases between. The CDR3 length is 14 residues. The CDR3 DNA reads as TGTGCCAGCAGCGCCCCGGGACGGCCCTCTGGCTACACCTTC. The encoded protein is CASSAPGRPSGYTF.

The chain recombines TRBV28 with TRBJ2-3; 12 bases match TRBD2. CDR1 and CDR2 from the germline V gene are MDHEN and SYDVKM. The CDR3 sequence is 15 residues long. The V and J ends lost 6 bases and 5 bases, in that order; junction bases with no gene match: 6. The CDR3 region has the DNA TGTGCCAGCAGGACTAGCGGGAGCAATGTAGATACGCAGTATTTT. It specifies CASRTSGSNVDTQYF.

This clone was seen a single time. V usage is TRBV2 and J usage is TRBJ2-5, with 7 bases aligning to TRBD1. The end of the DNA fits TRBJ2-7 better, so the J call may be wrong. This CDR3 is built from 14 residues. CDR1 and CDR2 from the germline V gene are SNHLY and FYNNEI. The CDR3 loop is CASSSRQGSYEQYF. The CDR3 nucleotides are TGTGCCAGCAGTTCTCGACAGGGCTCCTACGAGCAGTACTTC.